This TCR beta chain was retrieved from a study of blood T cell repertoires in COVID-19 (dated by TCRdb to about 2020). The study in broad terms: The collaborator samples originated in the United States, Italy and Spain and spanned the acute and convalescent phases of COVID-19. Subjects who had been exposed to COVID-19, were actively infected with it, or had recovered from it provided the deeply sampled blood TCRbeta repertoires that made up the dataset. Where available, HLA class I and class II types were obtained from metadata supplied by the sample provider rather than from assay-based typing. Sample metadata almost always included a de-identified subject ID, COVID-19 status, age in years and sex. The repertoires were released in a freely available public database intended as a resource for research on the immune response to SARS-CoV-2. The material from the prospective study consisted of cDNA or gDNA derived from T cells, B-cell-depleted T cells, or PBMCs. The samples were drawn from two sources: the first 160 participants of the ongoing ImmuneRACE study, and about 1,300 subjects contributed by 6 global collaborators.

Each collaborating institution followed its own protocols to collect whole blood in K2EDTA tubes. For TCRbeta analysis, collaborators shipped samples as frozen whole blood, isolated PBMCs, or DNA extracted from either of those sample types. In the case of this clone: Its antigen specificity is not known. No much larger clonotype is one base removed from it; base qualities were not supplied.

TCRbeta CDR3 regions were amplified from genomic DNA using the immunoSEQ Assay, a bias-controlled multiplex PCR. The paper's data handling went like this. The number of nucleated cells in each sample was estimated from the amplification of reference gene primers within the assay. Sequence reads were collapsed and filtered to measure the absolute abundance of every unique TCRbeta CDR3 rearrangement. Productive Simpson clonality was computed per sample as the square root of Simpson's diversity index over productive rearrangements. What TCRdb holds here is the immuneACCESS table cut down to in-frame rearrangements. Part of the clones is not present; checked against another copy, under half of the missing clones reflect an unresolved V gene, and the others are unexplained. For V, J and clone size, that table is used; D and trimming come from the DNA. Present in this sample are about 150,000 clones, about four fifths of which were seen just once. More than 2% of the sample lies in the top ten.

Overall study results and their limits: How much clinical and demographic metadata was included differed by source and by participant, and the metadata was provided uncurated.

Trimming costs V 1 base and J 4 bases, and their ends lie 13 bases apart. From cysteine to phenylalanine, the CDR3 is 15 amino acids long. The only DNA kept is the CDR3, 45 bases in frame from the first base. CDR1 and CDR2 are drawn from the germline V gene (reference sequence): SEHNR, FQNEAQ. Recombination connected TRBV7-9 to TRBJ1-2; the D gene is perhaps TRBD1, on 5 matching bases. Material for sequencing was peripheral blood. The receptor comes from a man in his 70s with acute or convalescent COVID-19. The bases read TGTGCCAGCAGCTTAGGACAGTCCCAACTCTATGGCTACACCTTC. Translated, it gives CASSLGQSQLYGYTF.